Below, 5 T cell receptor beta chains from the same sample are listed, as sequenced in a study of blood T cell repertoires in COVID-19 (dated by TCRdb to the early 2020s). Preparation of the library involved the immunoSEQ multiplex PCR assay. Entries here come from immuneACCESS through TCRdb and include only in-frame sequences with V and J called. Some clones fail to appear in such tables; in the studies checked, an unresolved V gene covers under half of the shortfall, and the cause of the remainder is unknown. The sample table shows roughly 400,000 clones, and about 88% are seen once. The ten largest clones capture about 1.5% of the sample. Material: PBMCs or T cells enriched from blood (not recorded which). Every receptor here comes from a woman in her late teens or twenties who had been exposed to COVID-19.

CDR3: CASSPGDRAEGYTF. The CDR3 DNA follows: TGTGCCAGCAGTCCCGGGGACAGGGCCGAGGGCTACACCTTC. The chain uses TRBV27 and TRBJ1-2, with 9 bases that match TRBD1. The CDR3 covers 14 residues. CDR1 MNHEY and CDR2 SMNVEV come from the germline V gene (reference sequence). J gave up 8 bases and V 5 bases, and 9 bases lay outside the gene matches.

Written as DNA, the CDR3 is TGTGCCAGCAGTCTCGCTGGCCCTTCCTACGAGCAGTACTTC. Translating gives CASSLAGPSYEQYF. V gene TRBV6-2 or TRBV6-3 combines with J gene TRBJ2-7; the D is unclear. Trimming took 5 bases from V and 1 from J, leaving 12 bases between them. CDR3 length: 14 amino acids. Germline values: CDR1 MNHEY, CDR2 SVGEGT.

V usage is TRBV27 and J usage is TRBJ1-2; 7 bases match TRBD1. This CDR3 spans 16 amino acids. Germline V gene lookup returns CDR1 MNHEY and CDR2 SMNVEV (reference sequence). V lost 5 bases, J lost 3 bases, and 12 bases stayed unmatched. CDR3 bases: TGTGCCAGCAGTCCGTACTCCGACAGGGATGACTATGGCTACACCTTC. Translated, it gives CASSPYSDRDDYGYTF.

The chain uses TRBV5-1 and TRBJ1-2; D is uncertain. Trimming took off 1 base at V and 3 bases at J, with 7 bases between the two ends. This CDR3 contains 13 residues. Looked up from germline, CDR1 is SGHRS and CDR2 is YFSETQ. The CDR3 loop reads CASSLTEYYGYTF. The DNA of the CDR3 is TGCGCCAGCAGCTTGACAGAGTACTATGGCTACACCTTC.

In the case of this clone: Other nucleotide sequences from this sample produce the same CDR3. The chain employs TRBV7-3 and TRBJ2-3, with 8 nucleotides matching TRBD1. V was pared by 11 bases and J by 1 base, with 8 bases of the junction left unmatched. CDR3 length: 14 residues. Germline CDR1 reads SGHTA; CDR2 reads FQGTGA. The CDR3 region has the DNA TGTGCCTCATCACCGGGACAGGGCACAGATACGCAGTATTTT. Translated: CASSPGQGTDTQYF.